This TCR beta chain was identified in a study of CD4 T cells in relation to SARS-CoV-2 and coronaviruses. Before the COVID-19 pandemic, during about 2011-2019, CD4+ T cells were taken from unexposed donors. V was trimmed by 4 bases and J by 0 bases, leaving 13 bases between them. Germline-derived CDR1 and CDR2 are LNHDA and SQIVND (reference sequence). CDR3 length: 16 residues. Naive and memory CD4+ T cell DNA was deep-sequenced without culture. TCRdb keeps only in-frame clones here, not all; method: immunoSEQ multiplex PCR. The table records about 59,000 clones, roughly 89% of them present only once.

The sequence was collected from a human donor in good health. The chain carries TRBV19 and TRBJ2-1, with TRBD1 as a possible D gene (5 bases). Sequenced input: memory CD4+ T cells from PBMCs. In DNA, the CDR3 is TGTGCCAGTAGTACCCCGACAGCGCCCTCCTACAATGAGCAGTTCTTC. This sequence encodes CASSTPTAPSYNEQFF.